This is a list of T cell receptor beta chains from one sample in a study of blood T cell repertoires in COVID-19. Here immunoSEQ multiplex PCR was the method, and the copy in TCRdb shows in-frame clones only, minus some. The sample has 90,000 to 130,000 clones; 72% are singletons. Sequenced sample: peripheral blood. These receptors all come from a woman aged 55-70 years with acute or convalescent COVID-19. Each CDR3 is given with its conserved first and last residue.

>TRBV2|TRBJ1-1
CASSGQGRTEAFF
>TRBV6-1|TRBJ2-7
CASSEERQAIYEQYF
>TRBV30|TRBJ1-6
CAWSSQGKYNSPLHF
>TRBV10-3|TRBJ1-1
CAITPQGTTEAFF
>TRBV30|TRBJ2-7
CAWSALSYEQYF
>TRBV28|TRBJ1-6
CASSTRQGARSSYNSPLHF
>TRBV7-6|TRBJ1-1
CASSLATDMNTEAFF
>TRBV4-3|TRBJ2-7
CASSQDIRYEQYF
>TRBV3-1/TRBV3-2|TRBJ2-2
CASSQGPGAGELFF
>TRBV25-1|TRBJ1-6
CASSGRDRGIYNSPLHF
>TRBV6-2/TRBV6-3|TRBJ2-3
CASSPSGADTQYF
>TRBV27|TRBJ1-4
CASSSGTVRKELFF
>TRBV5-6|TRBJ1-3
CASSYPQGRRNTIYF
>TRBV12-3/TRBV12-4|TRBJ2-1
CASRFDGVAFF
>TRBV27|TRBJ1-2
CASGRGGGYTF
>TRBV7-2|TRBJ1-1
CASSLEGVGTEAFF
>TRBV28|TRBJ1-2
CASSLTASGKKDGYTF
>TRBV19|TRBJ1-2
CASRSGGRYGYTF
>TRBV5-1|TRBJ1-4
CASRGDPNEKLFF
>TRBV29-1|TRBJ1-2
CSVGQGARDGYTF
>TRBV6-1|TRBJ1-1
CASSEPLDRKNTEAFF
>TRBV9|TRBJ2-3
CASTPGMGGGTQYF
>TRBV28|TRBJ1-3
CASSFPTGGGNTIYF
>TRBV9|TRBJ2-1
CASSVDRTSGYFQQFF
>TRBV7-9|TRBJ1-1
CASSAMAGAEAFF
>TRBV11-3|TRBJ2-7
CASSLGDSWEQYF
>TRBV6-6|TRBJ2-7
CASRPGQTTSYEQYF
>TRBV7-9|TRBJ2-1
CASSFSGGGLLEQFF
>TRBV29-1|TRBJ1-1
CSGAQGRHTEAFF
>TRBV28|TRBJ2-7
CASSSDRGWYEQYF
>TRBV9|TRBJ1-1
CASSRLGGPTEAFF
>TRBV9|TRBJ1-2
CASSARGRGTSYGYTF
>TRBV6-4|TRBJ2-3
CASSAAGTDTQYF
>TRBV5-1|TRBJ2-7
CASSPQGGGAYEQYF
>TRBV30|TRBJ1-5
CAWSATCVGSGCNQPQHF
>TRBV12-3/TRBV12-4|TRBJ1-1
CASRYSQGEAFF
>TRBV25-1|TRBJ1-4
CASSDPTGESEKLFF
>TRBV27|TRBJ2-1
CASSFRLAGAYNEQFF
>TRBV29-1|TRBJ2-2
CSGPGGVRGWELFF
>TRBV19|TRBJ2-1
CAPSGGSGDNEQFF
>TRBV2|TRBJ2-1
CASISLTSYNEQFF
>TRBV28|TRBJ2-5
CASSRGETQYF
>TRBV11-2|TRBJ2-1
CASSLAQGNEQFF
>TRBV27|TRBJ2-7
CASSLSLKPGYEQYF
>TRBV19|TRBJ2-2
CASSRRAYTGELFF
>TRBV27|TRBJ2-7
CASSLSGRGQDEQYF